A few counts support the clone carrying this T cell receptor (beta chain). What it binds is not known. Produced via immunoSEQ multiplex PCR; TCRdb's table is partial and in-frame only. The sample yields 85,000 to 130,000 clones, 70% to 90% seen once. The sample belongs to a study of T cell responses to AZD1222 COVID-19 vaccine. Study-wide background: Combined were second doses at about 4 or about 12 weeks.

Regarding the study as a whole: White British donors predominated, females outnumbered males, and clonal diversity was possibly underestimated. Repertoires were collected only later (after the peak T cell response had occurred). Epitopes outside B.1.351 and B.1.1.7 mutated regions reportedly drew nearly half of spike TCRs.

The CDR3 is made up of 17 amino acids. CDR1 and CDR2 (germline): MGHRA, YSYEKL. V gave up 0 bases and J gave up 5 bases, with 18 bases separating them. This sample comprised peripheral blood, obtained on day 0 of AZD1222 vaccination. V gene TRBV4-1 combines with J gene TRBJ2-3, with a possible D match to TRBD2 (7 bases). The source is an adult in good health. CDR3 nucleotide sequence: TGCGCCAGCAGCCAAGACGTAGTGGGGGGGCCGAGAGATACGCAGTATTTT. As protein: CASSQDVVGGPRDTQYF.